What follows are 30 T cell receptor beta chains derived from one specimen sequenced in a study of molecular identifiers for immune sequencing clone quantification. MiXCR, applied by TCRdb to the PCR reads, yields one record per CDR3 protein. Among around 460,000 distinct CDR3 sequences listed, roughly a fifth were seen once. The sequenced material came from naive CD8+ T cells from blood, with Jurkat cell RNA spiked in. The subset was: FACS-sorted CD8+CD4-CCR7+CD45RA+ naive T cells. The source of these receptors is a human donor in good health. Some libraries in this study had Jurkat cell RNA spiked in.

Notes on this clonotype: Being one base from a much bigger clone, this may be a read error. The chain employs TRBV28 and TRBJ1-5; D gene ambiguous. Per the germline V gene, CDR1 is MDHEN and CDR2 is SYDVKM. This CDR3 has 13 residues. CDR3 in DNA: TGTGCCAGCAGTTTTCACAGTAATCAGCCCCAGCGTTTT. As protein: CASSFHSNQPQRF.

V gene TRBV14 combines with J gene TRBJ2-7, with D possibly TRBD2 on 6 matching bases. The CDR3 spans 14 residues. The V gene's germline CDR1 is SGHDN and CDR2 FVKESK. V lost 2 bases and J lost 0, with 8 bases in between. CDR3 amino acids: CASSQWGDSYEQYF. The CDR3 nucleotides are TGTGCCAGCAGCCAATGGGGGGACTCCTACGAGCAGTACTTC.

This clonotype was detected ten times or more. The chain links TRBV2 to TRBJ1-1; TRBD1 is a possible D gene (6 bases). Trimming removed 3 bases from V and 4 bases from J, with 15 bases in between. CDR1 and CDR2 (germline): SNHLY, FYNNEI. The CDR3 extends over 15 amino acids. CDR3 in amino acids: CASSDPRGAGTEAFF. In nucleotides, the CDR3 is TGTGCCAGCAGTGACCCCCGGGGGGCCGGCACTGAAGCTTTCTTT.

This clonotype was observed a few times. The J gene is TRBJ1-5, the V gene TRBV12-5; D gene unclear. The CDR3 is made up of 14 amino acids. Germline V gives CDR1 LGHNT, CDR2 FRNRAP. V gave up 3 bases and J gave up 0 bases, with 6 bases separating them. CDR3 protein: CASGLDASNQPQHF. In DNA form, the CDR3 reads TGTGCTAGTGGTTTAGATGCTAGCAATCAGCCCCAGCATTTT.

This clonotype was counted many times. The chain uses TRBV20-1 and TRBJ2-7; D is unresolved. The CDR3 runs 13 residues. V lost 0 bases, J lost 4 bases, and 10 bases lay in between. CDR1 is DFQATT, CDR2 SNEGSKA, per germline (reference sequence). DNA of the CDR3: TGCAGTGCTAGAGATTTAGGGATATACGAGCAGTACTTC. Translated, it gives CSARDLGIYEQYF.

Note on this clonotype: This sequence may be a read error, since a much larger clone differs from it by one base. DNA of the CDR3: TGTGTCAGTAGTATAGGATTAATAACTGAAGCTTTCTTT. Translation gives CVSSIGLITEAFF. The genes are TRBV19 and TRBJ1-1; D is ambiguous. The germline CDR1 and CDR2 sequences are LNHDA and SQIVND (reference sequence). This CDR3 has 13 residues.

CDR3 DNA: TGCGCCAGCAGCCAAGATTCCGGGGGCGCAAACATTCAGTACTTC. It encodes CASSQDSGGANIQYF. The V and J genes are TRBV4-3 and TRBJ2-4; D is perhaps TRBD1 or TRBD2 (6 bases each). Deletions cut 0 bases from V and 6 bases from J, with 12 bases between. In germline, CDR1 is LGHNA, CDR2 YSLEER. There are 15 residues in the CDR3.

This clonotype came up a few times. This rearrangement joins TRBV3-1 to TRBJ1-1; tentative D call: TRBD1 (6 bases). CDR3 length: 17 amino acids. The V end was cut by 0 bases, the J end by 7 bases, with 21 bases between. In germline, CDR1 is LGHDT, CDR2 YNNKEL (reference sequence). The CDR3 DNA sequence: TGTGCCAGCAGCCAAGAAGAACTACGGACAGTCACTAATGAAGCTTTCTTT. Translated: CASSQEELRTVTNEAFF.

The rearrangement links TRBV5-3 to TRBJ1-6, with 9 bases lining up with TRBD1. TRBV5-3 is noted as an ORF with a role that remains uncertain. The V gene end was trimmed by 8 bases and the J gene end by 6 bases; junction bases not matched to a gene: 9. There are 15 residues in the CDR3. The CDR3 DNA reads as TGTGCCAGCAGTCTCGGGGGACAGGGTAATTCACCCCTCCACTTT. Encoded protein: CASSLGGQGNSPLHF.

This clonotype was seen repeatedly, ten times or more. The CDR3 spells CSVEAQGASYGYTF. The CDR3 region has the DNA TGCAGCGTTGAAGCCCAGGGGGCGAGCTATGGCTACACCTTC. The chain links TRBV29-1 to TRBJ1-2, with TRBD1 matching over 8 bases. In germline, CDR1 is SQVTM, CDR2 ANQGSEA. With 1 base clipped from V and 4 bases from J, the junction kept 5 bases outside the gene matches. The CDR3 totals 14 residues.

This clonotype has a count of ten or more. V gene TRBV5-6 combines with J gene TRBJ1-1; D not resolved. Germline V gene sequence: CDR1 SGHDT, CDR2 YYEEEE. V gave up 1 base and J gave up 1 base, with 5 bases separating them. This CDR3 spans 13 amino acids. This CDR3 is CASSLPQNTEAFF. CDR3 DNA sequence: TGTGCCAGCAGCTTGCCCCAGAACACTGAAGCTTTCTTT.

The chain employs TRBV19 and TRBJ1-5; D is uncertain. The CDR3 consists of 14 residues. Trimming removed 7 bases from V and 2 bases from J, with 12 bases in between. Germline V lookup: CDR1 LNHDA, CDR2 SQIVND (reference sequence). CDR3 DNA sequence: TGTGCCAGTAATTGGGCGCGGGGCAATCAGCCCCAGCATTTT. Residues: CASNWARGNQPQHF.

This clonotype was seen a few times. This chain connects TRBV5-1 to TRBJ1-2; D is perhaps TRBD1 (6 bases). CDR3 length: 15 amino acids. Germline CDR1 and CDR2: SGHRS and YFSETQ. Trimming removed 2 bases from V and 6 bases from J, with 17 bases in between. As DNA, the CDR3 is TGCGCCAGCAGCTTAACGCCGGGACATCTGAATGGCTACACCTTC. Residues: CASSLTPGHLNGYTF.

Comments on this clonotype: This may be a read error, as it is one base from a much larger clone. V is TRBV29-1 and J is TRBJ2-7; 7 positions agree with TRBD1. Per germline, CDR1 SQVTM and CDR2 ANQGSEA. The CDR3 is made up of 12 amino acids. DNA for the CDR3: TGCAGCGTTGACCAGACAGGGTACGAGCGGTACTTC. Its protein product is CSVDQTGYERYF.

This clonotype was observed at least ten times. This sequence joins TRBV28 and TRBJ2-3; D may be TRBD2 (8 bases). Per the germline V gene, CDR1 is MDHEN and CDR2 is SYDVKM. The CDR3 extends over 15 amino acids. Trimming shortened V by 5 bases and J by 5 bases, and 17 bases separated the two germline ends. CDR3 nucleotide sequence: TGTGCCAGCAGTGTGAGGGGGCTAGCGGGAGATACGCAGTATTTT. Its translation: CASSVRGLAGDTQYF. The full variable domain, with the rest looked up from reference TRBV28 and TRBJ2-3, is DVKVTQSSRYLVKRTGEKVFLECVQDMDHENMFWYRQDPGLGLRLIYFSYDVKMKEKGDIPEGYSVSREKKERFSLILESASTNQTSMYLCASSVRGLAGDTQYFGPGTRLTVL.

V usage is TRBV4-1 and J usage is TRBJ1-2; D not resolved. The CDR3 has 14 residues. Germline V CDR1 and CDR2: MGHRA, YSYEKL. Trimming shortened V by 0 bases and J by 1 base, and 6 bases separated the two germline ends. DNA for the CDR3: TGCGCCAGCAGCCAAGATTGGGGTAACTATGGCTACACCTTC. The encoded protein is CASSQDWGNYGYTF.

This clonotype came up many times. CDR3 sequence reads: CASNSGGLVYEQYF. The CDR3 DNA follows: TGTGCCAGCAATTCCGGGGGACTGGTCTACGAGCAGTACTTC. The chain carries TRBV28 and TRBJ2-7; perhaps TRBD2 as D (6 bases). The CDR3 covers 14 residues. V shed 7 bases and J shed 3 bases, with 16 bases lying between them. From germline, CDR1 is MDHEN and CDR2 SYDVKM.

This clonotype was counted a few times. The rearrangement links TRBV4-1 to TRBJ1-3, with a tentative D call TRBD1 (5 bases). Per germline, CDR1 MGHRA and CDR2 YSYEKL. Trimming stripped 4 bases from V and 3 bases from J, with 16 bases between. The CDR3 has 16 residues. The CDR3 DNA reads as TGCGCCAGCAGCCCGGAGGGGTACCTTCGTGGAAACACCATATATTTT. Its translation: CASSPEGYLRGNTIYF.

This clonotype was observed many times. This chain links TRBV2 with TRBJ1-1; D call uncertain. Germline values: CDR1 SNHLY, CDR2 FYNNEI. Trimming took off 4 bases at V and 7 bases at J, with 7 bases between the two ends. The CDR3 is 11 amino acids. CDR3 in amino acids: CASSGPGEAFF. CDR3 coding DNA: TGTGCCAGCAGTGGGCCGGGTGAAGCTTTCTTT.

This chain uses TRBV10-3 with TRBJ2-3, with TRBD2 matching over 7 bases. The CDR3 runs 18 residues. The germline V gene has CDR1 ENHRY and CDR2 SYGVKD. V dropped 4 bases and J dropped 0; count of bases not matched to a gene: 13. The CDR3 loop is CAISGPAGDLTSTDTQYF. In DNA, the CDR3 is TGTGCCATCAGTGGACCGGCGGGGGACCTTACTAGCACAGATACGCAGTATTTT.

The chain is built from TRBV29-1 and TRBJ2-5, with a possible D match to TRBD2 (7 bases). Germline loops: CDR1 SQVTM, CDR2 ANQGSEA. The CDR3 runs to 16 residues. V gave up 0 bases and J gave up 9 bases, with 23 bases separating them. The CDR3 spells CSVEDDRGAFTEAQYF. DNA for the CDR3: TGCAGCGTTGAAGACGACCGGGGGGCCTTTACGGAGGCCCAGTACTTC.

This clonotype was recorded many times. V is TRBV11-2 and J is TRBJ2-7; D is uncertain. This CDR3 is built from 13 residues. Germline-derived CDR1 and CDR2 are SGHAT and FQNNGV. V lost 1 base to trimming and J lost 5 bases, with 9 bases between them. Here the CDR3 reads CASSLGSPDEQYF. The CDR3 DNA is TGTGCCAGCAGCTTAGGGAGCCCCGACGAGCAGTACTTC.

On this clonotype itself: The missing conserved phenylalanine or tryptophan at the end of this CDR3 makes a read error likely. This chain connects TRBV12-3 or TRBV12-4 to TRBJ1-5; D unclear. The CDR3 extends over 14 amino acids. V gave up 3 bases and J gave up 5 bases, with 11 bases separating them. The CDR3 region has the DNA TGTGCCAGCAGTTTGCGAGACACCGATCAGCCCCAGCATCTT. It translates to CASSLRDTDQPQHL.

In its sample, this clonotype was seen many times. The J gene is TRBJ1-4, the V gene TRBV19; D might be TRBD1 (6 bases). This CDR3 is built from 16 residues. The germline gives CDR1 LNHDA, CDR2 SQIVND (reference sequence). V lost 6 bases, J lost 7 bases, and 21 bases lay in between. The CDR3 DNA sequence: TGTGCCAGTAGGGGGGTGCCGGGGGCCGCCCCTGAAAAACTGTTTTTT. It translates to CASRGVPGAAPEKLFF.

Details on this clonotype: It may be a read error: a sequence one base away is much more abundant. The conserved phenylalanine or tryptophan normally closing the CDR3 is absent here, so this likely arose from a read error. The V call is TRBV19, the J call TRBJ2-7, with 7 bases matching TRBD1. Trimming removed 2 bases from V and 3 bases from J; junction bases left unmatched: 4. Germline-derived CDR1 and CDR2 are LNHDA and SQIVND (reference sequence). This CDR3 contains 14 residues. CDR3 in amino acids: CASSIRDSIYEQYL. The DNA for the CDR3 is TGTGCCAGTAGTATAAGGGACAGTATCTACGAGCAGTACCTC.

The V call is TRBV12-3 or TRBV12-4, the J call TRBJ2-7, with 7 bases fitting TRBD1. The CDR3 loop spans 14 amino acids. Unmatched junction bases numbered 5, after V lost 3 bases and J lost 3 bases. For the CDR3, the DNA is TGTGCCAGCAGTTTCGGCAGGGGGTACTACGAGCAGTACTTC. Encoded protein: CASSFGRGYYEQYF.

This clonotype was counted many times. The chain links TRBV20-1 to TRBJ2-7, with 11 bases lining up with TRBD2. Germline-derived CDR1 and CDR2 are DFQATT and SNEGSKA (reference sequence). The CDR3 covers 17 residues. V trimming: 1 base; J trimming: 4 bases; junction bases outside the gene matches: 12. DNA for the CDR3: TGCAGTGCTAGAGTCGGATTAGCGGGAGGGCCGGGATACGAGCAGTACTTC. Translated: CSARVGLAGGPGYEQYF.

The rearrangement uses TRBV27 and TRBJ2-3; 9 bases are shared with TRBD2. The CDR3 covers 18 residues. From germline, CDR1 is MNHEY and CDR2 SMNVEV (reference sequence). With V trimmed by 4 bases and J by 0 bases, 11 bases remained unmatched. The CDR3 sequence: CASSSPDGLARSTDTQYF. DNA for the CDR3: TGTGCCAGCAGTTCCCCCGACGGACTAGCGAGAAGCACAGATACGCAGTATTTT.

This clonotype was seen only a few times. V is TRBV19 and J is TRBJ1-1; TRBD1 agrees at 7 bases. The CDR3 consists of 14 residues. The V gene's germline CDR1 is LNHDA and CDR2 SQIVND (reference sequence). The ends lost 1 base at V and 3 bases at J; junction bases unmatched: 2. CDR3 region: CASSIAGGDTEAFF. DNA of the CDR3: TGTGCCAGTAGTATAGCAGGGGGGGACACTGAAGCTTTCTTT. Full variable domain (remainder filled in from reference TRBV19 and TRBJ1-1): DGGITQSPKYLFRKEGQNVTLSCEQNLNHDAMYWYRQDPGQGLRLIYYSQIVNDFQKGDIAEGYSVSREKKESFPLTVTSAQKNPTAFYLCASSIAGGDTEAFFGQGTRLTVV.

This clonotype was seen a few times. V gene TRBV9 combines with J gene TRBJ2-7, with 8 bases aligning to TRBD2. Trimming took 2 bases from V and 6 from J; bases not matched to a gene: 4. CDR1 and CDR2 from the germline V gene are SGDLS and YYNGEE. This CDR3 region has 13 residues. CDR3 nucleotide sequence: TGTGCCAGCAGCGTGGGACTAGGTTCCGAGCAGTACTTC. Protein: CASSVGLGSEQYF.